This T cell receptor (beta chain) was sequenced for a study of CD8+ T cells in alopecia areata. Study-wide context: Twice daily, treated patients received 5 to 10 mg of oral tofacitinib.

General study results and limits: For lesional scalp, especially alopecia totalis/universalis, clonality was higher than in normal scalp. In blood and scalp, many expanded lesional clones persisted during tofacitinib.

The authors extracted RNA and reverse transcribed it into cDNA as the sequencing template. Assay used: immunoSEQ multiplex PCR; TCRdb lists only in-frame clones, some missing. Here the sample spans about 190,000 clones, 60% to 70% being singletons. Germline V lookup: CDR1 GTSNPN, CDR2 SVGIG (reference sequence). Ends included, the CDR3 has 8 residues. In the case of this clone: Its antigen is not known. This CDR3 fails to terminate in the conserved phenylalanine or tryptophan, so it likely reflects a read error. The DNA is left out, because the CDR3 cannot be placed on it with certainty; the CDR3 is given as TCRdb lists it.

The sample's treatment: oral pan-JAK inhibitor, 5-10 mg twice daily. Peripheral blood and lesional scalp punch biopsies came from alopecia areata patients. The J gene is TRBJ1-2, the V gene TRBV30. The sample was CD4+ T cells sorted from blood, taken at week 4, from a patient treated with tofacitinib. The origin of this receptor is a human donor with alopecia areata. This CDR3 reads CAADGRKV.